This record concerns one T cell receptor beta chain sequence. Its antigen is as yet unknown. V trimming: 5 bases; J trimming: 3 bases; junction bases outside the gene matches: 0. Germline lookup yields CDR1 ENHRY and CDR2 SYGVKD. This CDR3 spans 13 amino acids. Genomic DNA acted as the template from which TCR beta VDJ combination and CDR3 sequence profiling were carried out. Via MiXCR, TCRdb re-called the reads, giving one row per CDR3 protein. The table records under 350,000 distinct CDR3 sequences, about 56% of them present only once. This sample stems from a study of CD8+CD57+ T cells in acquired aplastic anemia. General study points: Between the patient and control groups, CD8+ Simpson's diversity did not differ significantly.

The receptor was derived from a human donor with severe aplastic anemia or a healthy control (not recorded which). The rearrangement uses TRBV10-3 and TRBJ2-3, with 9 nucleotides matching TRBD2. Sequencing was carried out using sorted CD4+, CD8+, or CD8+CD57+ T cells (not recorded which) from PBMCs. CDR3 in amino acids: CAISSGGTDTQYF. Here the CDR3 DNA reads TGTGCCATCAGTAGCGGGGGGACAGATACGCAGTATTTT.